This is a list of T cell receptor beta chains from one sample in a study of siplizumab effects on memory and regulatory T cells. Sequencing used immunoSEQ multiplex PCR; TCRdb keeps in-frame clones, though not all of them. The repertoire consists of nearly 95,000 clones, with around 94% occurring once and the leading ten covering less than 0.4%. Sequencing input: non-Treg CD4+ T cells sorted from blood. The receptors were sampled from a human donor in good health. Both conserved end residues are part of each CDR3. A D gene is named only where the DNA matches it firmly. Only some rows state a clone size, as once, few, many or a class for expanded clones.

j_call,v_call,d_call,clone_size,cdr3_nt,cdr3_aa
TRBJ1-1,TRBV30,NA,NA,TGTGCCTGGAGTGCTTTTGAGCCAGCTGAAGCTTTCTTT,CAWSAFEPAEAFF
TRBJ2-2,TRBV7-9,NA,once,TGTGCCAGCAGCTCAGGGGACGGGAGAAACGGGGAGCTGTTTTTT,CASSSGDGRNGELFF
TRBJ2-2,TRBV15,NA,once,TGTGCCACCACACGGGGTAGCCCATTCACCGGGGAGCTGTTTTTT,CATTRGSPFTGELFF
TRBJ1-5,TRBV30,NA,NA,TGTGCCTGGAGTGTTGGGGGGACGAGCAATCAGCCCCAGCATTTT,CAWSVGGTSNQPQHF
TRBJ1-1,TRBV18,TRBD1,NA,TGTGCCAGCTCACCATTGGGACAGGGGTCCATCCGGGAAGCTTTCTTT,CASSPLGQGSIREAFF
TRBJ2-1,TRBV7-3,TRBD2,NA,TGTGCCAGCAGCTTAAAGCGGGATGACAATGAGCAGTTCTTC,CASSLKRDDNEQFF
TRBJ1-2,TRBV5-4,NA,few,TGTGCCACCCAGGGGAGGAGTAACTATGGCTACACCTTC,CATQGRSNYGYTF
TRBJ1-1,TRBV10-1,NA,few,TGCGCCAGCAGCACCGACAGCTTCGCTGAAGCTTTCTTT,CASSTDSFAEAFF
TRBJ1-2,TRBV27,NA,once,TGTGCCAGCAGTACGCGGCTGCAGGGTCGGTACTTAATTATGGGCTACACCTTC,CASSTRLQGRYLIMGYTF
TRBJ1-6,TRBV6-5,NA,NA,TGTGCCAGCAGTTACAGTCATAATTCACCCCTCCACTTT,CASSYSHNSPLHF
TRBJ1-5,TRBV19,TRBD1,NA,TGTGCCAGTAGTCCTAGACAGGGGAATAGCAATCAGCCCCAGCATTTT,CASSPRQGNSNQPQHF
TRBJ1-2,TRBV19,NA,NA,TGTGCCAGTAGTATGAGGGGGTTCGGGTATGGCTACACCTTC,CASSMRGFGYGYTF
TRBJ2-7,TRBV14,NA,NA,TGTGCCAGCAGCCAAGCAAGCGGCGAGCAGTACTTC,CASSQASGEQYF
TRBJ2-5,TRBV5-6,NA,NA,TGTGCCAGCAGCACCGACGGGGAGACCCAGTACTTC,CASSTDGETQYF
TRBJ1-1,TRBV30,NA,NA,TGTGCCTGGAGTGCTCTTCGGAGCGCTTTCTTT,CAWSALRSAFF
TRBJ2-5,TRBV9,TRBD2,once,TGTGCCAGCAGCGTAGCGTCGGGGGGGCAAGAGACCCAGTACTTC,CASSVASGGQETQYF
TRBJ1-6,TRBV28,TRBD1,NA,TGTGCCAGCAGAAACCCCGGGACAGGGAGTCAATCACCCCTCCACTTT,CASRNPGTGSQSPLHF
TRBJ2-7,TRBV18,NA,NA,TGTGCCAGCTCACCACTCCCCGCGGGACACTCCTACGAGCAGTACTTC,CASSPLPAGHSYEQYF
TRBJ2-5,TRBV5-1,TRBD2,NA,TGCGCCAGCAGCTTGGCGGGGGGAGGAGAAGAGACCCAGTACTTC,CASSLAGGGEETQYF
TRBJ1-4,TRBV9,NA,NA,TGTGCCAGCAGCAAACCGGGACTCAAGGGCGAAAAACTGTTTTTT,CASSKPGLKGEKLFF
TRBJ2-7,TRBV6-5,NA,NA,TGTGCCAGCAGTTACGGTAGGGTCAGCTCCTACGAGCAGTACTTC,CASSYGRVSSYEQYF
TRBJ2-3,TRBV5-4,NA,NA,TGTGCCAGCAGCCTAAGACTGTCTAGTGGAGATACGCAGTATTTT,CASSLRLSSGDTQYF
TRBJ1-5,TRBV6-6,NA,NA,TGTGCCAGCAGACCCTCAGGTGGAGATCAGCCCCAGCATTTT,CASRPSGGDQPQHF
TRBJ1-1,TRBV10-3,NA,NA,TGTGCCATCAGGCGGGACATGAACACTGAAGCTTTCTTT,CAIRRDMNTEAFF
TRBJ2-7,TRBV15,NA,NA,TGTGCCACCAGCTCCCATGGGGCAAATCCTTCCTACGAGCAGTACTTC,CATSSHGANPSYEQYF
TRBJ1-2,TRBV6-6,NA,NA,TGTGCCAGCGGCGACAGACGACAGGCCGAGGGGGGCTACACCTTC,CASGDRRQAEGGYTF
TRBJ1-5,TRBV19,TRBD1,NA,TGTGCCAGTATGGGGTCGACAGGGAACCAGCCCCAGCATTTT,CASMGSTGNQPQHF
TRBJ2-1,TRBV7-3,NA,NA,TGTGCCAGCAGCTTAGTCCGGGGCAATGAGCAGTTCTTC,CASSLVRGNEQFF
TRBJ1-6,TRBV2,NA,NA,TGTGCCAGCAGTCCTCCACCCCCAGGGGCGAGGAATTCACCCCTCCACTTT,CASSPPPPGARNSPLHF
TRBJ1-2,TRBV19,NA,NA,TGTGCCAGTAGTCAGACACGGTCTGGCTACACCTTC,CASSQTRSGYTF
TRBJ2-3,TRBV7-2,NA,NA,TGTGCCAGCAGCTTAGTGTCTAGCACAGATACGCAGTATTTT,CASSLVSSTDTQYF
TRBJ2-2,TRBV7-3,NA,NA,TGTGCCAGCAGCGGATATACCGGGGAGCTGTTTTTT,CASSGYTGELFF
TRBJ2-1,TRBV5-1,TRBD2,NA,TGCGCCAGCAGTTTCTCAGCGGGAGGCCGCAGCTCCTACAATGAGCAGTTCTTC,CASSFSAGGRSSYNEQFF
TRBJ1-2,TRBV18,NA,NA,TGTGCCAGCTCACCAGCGGAGGGCTACACCTTC,CASSPAEGYTF
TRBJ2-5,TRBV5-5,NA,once,TGTGCCAGCAGCTCCCTAACCCAGGGGACGGAGACCCAGTACTTC,CASSSLTQGTETQYF
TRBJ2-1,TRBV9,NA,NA,TGTGCCAGCAGCGTACGGGAAGAGAGTCGCAATGAGCAGTTCTTC,CASSVREESRNEQFF
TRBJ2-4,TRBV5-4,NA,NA,TGTGCCAGCAGCTTGGAGCAGAACCGACTAGCCAAAAACATTCAGTACTTC,CASSLEQNRLAKNIQYF
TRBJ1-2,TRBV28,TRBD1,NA,TGTGCCAGCAGTTTCCCCCCGGGACAGAACTATGGCTACACCTTC,CASSFPPGQNYGYTF
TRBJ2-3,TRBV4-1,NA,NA,TGCGCCAGCAGCCAAGTGTACGAGTCTAGCACAGATACGCAGTATTTT,CASSQVYESSTDTQYF
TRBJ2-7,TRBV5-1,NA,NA,TGCGCCAGCAGCTTGGCTTTGGACGGAACCGAGCAGTACTTC,CASSLALDGTEQYF
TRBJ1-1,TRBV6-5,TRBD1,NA,TGTGCCAGCAGCCGGACAGGGGGGAGAACTGAAGCTTTCTTT,CASSRTGGRTEAFF
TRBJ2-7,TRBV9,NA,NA,TGTGCCAGCAGCCCCTCCGGCTCCTACGAGCAGTACTTC,CASSPSGSYEQYF
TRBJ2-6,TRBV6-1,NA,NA,TGTGCCAGCAGTGAAGCGTTAGGGGCCAACGTCCTGACTTTC,CASSEALGANVLTF
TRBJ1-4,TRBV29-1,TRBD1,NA,TGCAGCGTTAGGACAGGCCGTGAAAAACTGTTTTTT,CSVRTGREKLFF
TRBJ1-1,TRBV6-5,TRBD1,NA,TGTGCCAGCAGACCCGGGACAGGGAAAGCTTTCTTT,CASRPGTGKAFF
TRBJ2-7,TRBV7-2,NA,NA,TGTGCCAGCAGCGTAAGGCAGGACTTCTCCTACGAGCAGTACTTC,CASSVRQDFSYEQYF
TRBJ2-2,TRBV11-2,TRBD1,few,TGTGCCAGCAGCGACAGGGTTGGCGGGGAGCTGTTTTTT,CASSDRVGGELFF
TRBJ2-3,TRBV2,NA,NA,TGTGCCAGCAGTGGTAGCGCCAGCACAGATACGCAGTATTTT,CASSGSASTDTQYF
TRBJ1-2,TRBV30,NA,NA,TGTGCCTGGGACGAGGGCAGTTCGGGGTGGGGTGGCTACACCTTC,CAWDEGSSGWGGYTF